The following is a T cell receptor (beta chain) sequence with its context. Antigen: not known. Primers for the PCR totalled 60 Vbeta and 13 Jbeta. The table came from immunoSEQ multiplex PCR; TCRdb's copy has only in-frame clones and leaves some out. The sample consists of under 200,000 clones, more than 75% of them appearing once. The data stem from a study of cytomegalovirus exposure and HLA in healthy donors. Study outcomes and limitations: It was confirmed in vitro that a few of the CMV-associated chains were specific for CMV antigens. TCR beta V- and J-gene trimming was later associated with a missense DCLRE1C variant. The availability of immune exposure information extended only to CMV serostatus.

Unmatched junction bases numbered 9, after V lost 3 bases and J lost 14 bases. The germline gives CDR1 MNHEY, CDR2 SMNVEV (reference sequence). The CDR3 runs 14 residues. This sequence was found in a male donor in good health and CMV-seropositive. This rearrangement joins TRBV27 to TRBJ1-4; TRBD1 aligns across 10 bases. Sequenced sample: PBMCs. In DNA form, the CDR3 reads TGTGCCAGCAGTTTTCGCGGGACAGGGGTTTCCCTGTTTTTT. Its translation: CASSFRGTGVSLFF.